This T cell receptor beta chain was recovered during a study of CD8+ T cells in alopecia areata. Trimming pared 3 bases from V and 2 bases from J, leaving 17 bases between. The length of the CDR3 is 15 residues. Germline lookup yields CDR1 SQVTM and CDR2 ANQGSEA. It was cDNA, reverse transcribed from extracted RNA, that served as the sequencing template. Assay used: immunoSEQ multiplex PCR; TCRdb lists only in-frame clones, some missing. The data contain some 180,000 clones, roughly 65% of them singletons. V gene TRBV29-1 combines with J gene TRBJ2-7; the D gene is possibly TRBD2 (5 bases). This clonotype was obtained from a human donor with alopecia areata. Sequencing was performed on CD4+ T cells sorted from blood, taken at week 0. For the CDR3, the DNA is TGCAGCGTTGAGGGTTTAGGACTGGCCGCCTACGAGCAGTACTTC. As protein: CSVEGLGLAAYEQYF.